This TCR beta chain came from a study of CD8 T cells in Susac syndrome. General study results and limits: It was acknowledged in the study that its TCR sequencing and HLA analysis involved a relatively small number of individuals.

V lost 7 bases, J lost 4 bases, and 13 bases lay in between. The CDR3 is 14 residues long. Looked up from germline, CDR1 is SNHLY and CDR2 is FYNNEI. Comment on this clonotype: Its antigen is as yet unknown.

While CD8+ and CD4+ T cells were isolated negatively, TEMRA cells were enriched by FACS. Random hexamers were used to reverse transcribe the RNA input (roughly 0.5 to 1 ug). immunoSEQ multiplex PCR amplified TCR beta CDR3 across 54 Vbeta, 13 Jbeta. TCRdb redid the calling of the immunoSEQ multiplex PCR reads with MiXCR, one entry per CDR3 protein. The table includes roughly 180,000 distinct CDR3 sequences, around 93% detected once. The J gene is TRBJ2-2, the V gene TRBV2, with D possibly TRBD2 on 6 matching bases. The TCR sequence derives from a human donor with multiple sclerosis. Source material: CD4+ T cells from PBMCs. CDR3 coding DNA: TGTGCCAGCAAGCCTAGCGCCGGCACCGGGGAGCTGTTTTTT. Translation gives CASKPSAGTGELFF.